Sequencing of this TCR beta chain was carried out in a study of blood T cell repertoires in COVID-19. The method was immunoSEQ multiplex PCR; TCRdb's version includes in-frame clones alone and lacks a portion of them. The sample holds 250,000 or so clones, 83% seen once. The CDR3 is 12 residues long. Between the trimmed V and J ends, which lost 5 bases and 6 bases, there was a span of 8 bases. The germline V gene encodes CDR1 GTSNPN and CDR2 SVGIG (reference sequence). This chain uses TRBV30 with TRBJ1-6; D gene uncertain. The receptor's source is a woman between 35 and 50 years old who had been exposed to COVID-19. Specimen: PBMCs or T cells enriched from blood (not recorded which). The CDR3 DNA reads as TGTGCCTGGGCCATTGTTAATTCACCCCTCCACTTT. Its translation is CAWAIVNSPLHF.